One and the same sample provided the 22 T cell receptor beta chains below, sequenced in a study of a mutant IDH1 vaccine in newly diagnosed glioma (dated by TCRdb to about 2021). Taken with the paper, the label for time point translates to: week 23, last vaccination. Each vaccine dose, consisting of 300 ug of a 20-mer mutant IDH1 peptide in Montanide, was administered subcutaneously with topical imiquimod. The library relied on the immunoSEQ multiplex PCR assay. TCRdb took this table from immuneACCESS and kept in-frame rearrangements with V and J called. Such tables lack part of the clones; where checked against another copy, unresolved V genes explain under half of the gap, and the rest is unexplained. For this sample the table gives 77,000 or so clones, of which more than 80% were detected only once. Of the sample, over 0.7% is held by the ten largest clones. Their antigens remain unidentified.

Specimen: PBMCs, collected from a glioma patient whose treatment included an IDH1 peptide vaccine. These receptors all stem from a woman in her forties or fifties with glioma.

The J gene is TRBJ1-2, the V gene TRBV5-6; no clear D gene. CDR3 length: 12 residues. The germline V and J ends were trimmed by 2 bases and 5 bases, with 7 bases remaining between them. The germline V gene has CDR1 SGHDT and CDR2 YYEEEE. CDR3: CASSFYSYGYTF. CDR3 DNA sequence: TGTGCCAGCAGCTTTTACAGTTATGGCTACACCTTC.

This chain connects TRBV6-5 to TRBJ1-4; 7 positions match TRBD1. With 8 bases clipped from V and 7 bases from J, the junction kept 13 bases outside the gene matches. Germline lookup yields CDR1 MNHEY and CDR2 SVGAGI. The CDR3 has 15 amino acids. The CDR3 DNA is TGTGCCAGCGGGTCTTACAGGGGCCTCGTTGAAAAACTGTTTTTT. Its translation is CASGSYRGLVEKLFF.

CDR3 nucleotide sequence: TGCGCCAGCAGTCAATCGGGACGGGAGGGCTCCTACAATGAGCAGTTCTTC. Translated, it gives CASSQSGREGSYNEQFF. The chain uses TRBV23-1 and TRBJ2-1; 8 bases line up with TRBD2. TRBV23-1 is marked as an open reading frame, function uncertain. J gave up 0 bases and V 0 bases, and 4 bases lay outside the gene matches. The length of the CDR3 is 17 residues.

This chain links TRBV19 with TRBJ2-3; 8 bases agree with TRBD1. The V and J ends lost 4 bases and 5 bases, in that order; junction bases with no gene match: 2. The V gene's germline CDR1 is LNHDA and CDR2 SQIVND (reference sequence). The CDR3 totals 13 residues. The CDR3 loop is CASSTTGGDTQYF. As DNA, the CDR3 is TGTGCCAGTAGTACTACAGGGGGAGATACGCAGTATTTT.

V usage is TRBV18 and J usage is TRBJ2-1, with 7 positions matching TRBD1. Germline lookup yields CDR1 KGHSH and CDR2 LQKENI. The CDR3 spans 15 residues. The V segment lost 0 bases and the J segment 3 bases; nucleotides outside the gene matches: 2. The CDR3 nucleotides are TGTGCCAGCTCACCACCCGGGACAGTCTACAATGAGCAGTTCTTC. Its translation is CASSPPGTVYNEQFF.

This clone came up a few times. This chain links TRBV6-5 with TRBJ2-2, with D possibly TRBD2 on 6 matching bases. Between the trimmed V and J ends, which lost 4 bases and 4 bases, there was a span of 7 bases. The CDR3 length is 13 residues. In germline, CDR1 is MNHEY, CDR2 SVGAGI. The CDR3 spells CASSFGGTGELFF. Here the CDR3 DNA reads TGTGCCAGCAGTTTCGGGGGCACCGGGGAGCTGTTTTTT.

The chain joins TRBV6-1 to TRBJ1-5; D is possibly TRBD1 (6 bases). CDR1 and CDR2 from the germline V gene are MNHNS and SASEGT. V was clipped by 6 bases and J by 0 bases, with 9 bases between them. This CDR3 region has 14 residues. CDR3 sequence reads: CASSRGYSNQPQHF. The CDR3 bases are TGTGCCAGCAGCAGGGGCTATAGCAATCAGCCCCAGCATTTT.

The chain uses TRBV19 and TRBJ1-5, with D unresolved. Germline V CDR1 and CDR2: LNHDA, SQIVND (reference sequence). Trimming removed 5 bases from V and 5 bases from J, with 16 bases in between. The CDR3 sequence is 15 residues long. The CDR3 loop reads CASSLPRIPDQPQHF. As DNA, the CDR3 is TGTGCCAGTAGTCTCCCGCGCATTCCGGATCAGCCCCAGCATTTT.

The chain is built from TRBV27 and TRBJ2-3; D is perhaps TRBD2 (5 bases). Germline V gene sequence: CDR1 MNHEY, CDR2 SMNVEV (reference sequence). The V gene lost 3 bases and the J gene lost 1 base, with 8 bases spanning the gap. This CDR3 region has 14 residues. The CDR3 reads CASSFRGGTDTQYF. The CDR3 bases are TGTGCCAGCAGTTTTCGGGGAGGCACAGATACGCAGTATTTT.

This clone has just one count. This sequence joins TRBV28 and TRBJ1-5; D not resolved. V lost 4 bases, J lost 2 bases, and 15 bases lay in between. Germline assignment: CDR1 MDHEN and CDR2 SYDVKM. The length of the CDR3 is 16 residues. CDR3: CASSSAGLSGNQPQHF. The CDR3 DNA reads TGTGCCAGCAGTTCCGCAGGCCTGTCTGGCAATCAGCCCCAGCATTTT.

CDR3 DNA sequence: TGTGCCAGCAGCCAGCCCGCGTGGGGACAGATTAACACTGAAGCTTTCTTT. Translation gives CASSQPAWGQINTEAFF. V is TRBV14 and J is TRBJ1-1; 7 bases agree with TRBD1. V trimming: 3 bases; J trimming: 2 bases; junction bases outside the gene matches: 12. This CDR3 has 17 amino acids. The germline CDR1 and CDR2 sequences are SGHDN and FVKESK.

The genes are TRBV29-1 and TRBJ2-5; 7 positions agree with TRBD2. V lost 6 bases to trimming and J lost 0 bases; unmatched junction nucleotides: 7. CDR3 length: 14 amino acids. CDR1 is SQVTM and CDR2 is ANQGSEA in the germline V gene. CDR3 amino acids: CSVRDYSHQETQYF. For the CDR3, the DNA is TGCAGCGTCCGGGACTACTCGCACCAAGAGACCCAGTACTTC.

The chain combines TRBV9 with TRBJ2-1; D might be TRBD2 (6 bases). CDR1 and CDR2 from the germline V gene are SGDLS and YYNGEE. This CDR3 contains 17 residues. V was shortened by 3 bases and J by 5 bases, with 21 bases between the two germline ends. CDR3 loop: CASSETSLGGGHNEQFF. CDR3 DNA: TGTGCCAGCAGCGAAACTAGCCTGGGGGGTGGGCACAATGAGCAGTTCTTC.

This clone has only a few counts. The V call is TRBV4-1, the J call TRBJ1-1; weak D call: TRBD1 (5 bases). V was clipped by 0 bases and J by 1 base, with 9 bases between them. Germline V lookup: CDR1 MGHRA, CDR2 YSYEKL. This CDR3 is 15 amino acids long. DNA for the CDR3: TGCGCCAGCAGCCAAGATGCTAGGGGGAACACTGAAGCTTTCTTT. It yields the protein CASSQDARGNTEAFF.

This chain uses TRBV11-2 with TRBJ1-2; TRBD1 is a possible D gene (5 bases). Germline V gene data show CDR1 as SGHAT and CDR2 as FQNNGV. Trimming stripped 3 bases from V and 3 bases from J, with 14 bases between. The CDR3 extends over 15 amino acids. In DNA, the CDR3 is TGTGCCAGCAGCTTGGGGCGGGGAAGCTACTATGGCTACACCTTC. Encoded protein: CASSLGRGSYYGYTF.

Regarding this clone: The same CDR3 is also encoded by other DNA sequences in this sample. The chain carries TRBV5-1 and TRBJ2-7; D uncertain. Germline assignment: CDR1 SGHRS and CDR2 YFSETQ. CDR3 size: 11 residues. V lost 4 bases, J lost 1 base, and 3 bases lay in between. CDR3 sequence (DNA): TGCGCCAGCAGCCCTTCCTACGAGCAGTACTTC. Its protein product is CASSPSYEQYF.

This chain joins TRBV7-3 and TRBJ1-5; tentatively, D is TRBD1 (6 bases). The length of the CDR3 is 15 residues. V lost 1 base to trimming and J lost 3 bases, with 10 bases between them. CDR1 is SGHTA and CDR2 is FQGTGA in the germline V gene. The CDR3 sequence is CASSLRTDLNQPQHF. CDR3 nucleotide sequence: TGTGCCAGCAGCTTAAGGACAGATCTCAATCAGCCCCAGCATTTT.

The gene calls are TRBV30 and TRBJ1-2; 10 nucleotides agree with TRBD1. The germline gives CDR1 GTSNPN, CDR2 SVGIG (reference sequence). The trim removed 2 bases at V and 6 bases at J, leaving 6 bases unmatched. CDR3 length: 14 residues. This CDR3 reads CAWSLPTGGNGYTF. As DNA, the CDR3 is TGTGCCTGGAGTCTACCGACAGGGGGCAATGGCTACACCTTC.

The CDR3, as DNA: TGTGGGGGAATCTCTGGGGCCAACGTCCTGACTTTC. Amino acids: CGGISGANVLTF. The chain couples TRBV2 to TRBJ2-6, with D unresolved. In germline, CDR1 is SNHLY, CDR2 FYNNEI. The CDR3 spans 12 residues.

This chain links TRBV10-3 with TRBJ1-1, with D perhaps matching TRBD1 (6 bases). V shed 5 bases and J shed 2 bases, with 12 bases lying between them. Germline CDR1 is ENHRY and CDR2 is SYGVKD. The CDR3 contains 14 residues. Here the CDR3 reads CAISRSGQNTEAFF. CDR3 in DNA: TGTGCCATCAGTAGATCGGGACAAAACACTGAAGCTTTCTTT.

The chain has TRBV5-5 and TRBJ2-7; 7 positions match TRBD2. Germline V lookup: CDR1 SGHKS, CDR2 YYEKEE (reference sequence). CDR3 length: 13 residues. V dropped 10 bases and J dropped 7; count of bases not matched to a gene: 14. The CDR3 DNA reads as TGTGCCGCGTCGTTTGGACTAGAAGGGGAGCAGTACTTC. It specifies CAASFGLEGEQYF. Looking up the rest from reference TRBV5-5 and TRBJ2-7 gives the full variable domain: DAGVTQSPTHLIKTRGQQVTLRCSPISGHKSVSWYQQVLGQGPQFIFQYYEKEERGRGNFPDRFSARQFPNYSSELNVNALLLGDSALYLCAASFGLEGEQYFGPGTRLTVT.

CDR3 sequence: CASSVGGQETQYF. Written as DNA, the CDR3 is TGTGCCAGCAGCGTAGGGGGCCAAGAGACCCAGTACTTC. The chain employs TRBV9 and TRBJ2-5; D is unclear. V was clipped by 0 bases and J by 1 base, with 4 bases between them. The germline CDR1 and CDR2 sequences are SGDLS and YYNGEE. The CDR3 is 13 amino acids. The full variable domain, with the rest looked up from reference TRBV9 and TRBJ2-5, is DSGVTQTPKHLITATGQRVTLRCSPRSGDLSVYWYQQSLDQGLQFLIQYYNGEERAKGNILERFSAQQFPDLHSELNLSSLELGDSALYFCASSVGGQETQYFGPGTRLLVL.